This T cell receptor beta chain was recorded in a study of long-term antiretroviral therapy in people with HIV. V shed 4 bases and J 6 bases; nucleotides not matched to a gene: 5. The CDR3 sequence is 14 residues long. Germline-derived CDR1 and CDR2 are ENHRY and SYGVKD. Survey level was the resolution at which the v3.0 immunoSEQ assay ran. The assay was immunoSEQ multiplex PCR, and TCRdb's table has in-frame clones only and misses some. The table records about 30,000 clones, about 77% of them present only once. Sequencing was performed on unsorted PBMCs, taken 1.5 years before starting antiretroviral therapy. The chain couples TRBV10-3 to TRBJ2-1; 8 nucleotides agree with TRBD1. This clonotype was sampled from a man younger than 30 with HIV. CDR3 region: CAISVIDRGNEQFF. Here the CDR3 DNA reads TGTGCCATCAGTGTTATAGACAGGGGCAATGAGCAGTTCTTC.